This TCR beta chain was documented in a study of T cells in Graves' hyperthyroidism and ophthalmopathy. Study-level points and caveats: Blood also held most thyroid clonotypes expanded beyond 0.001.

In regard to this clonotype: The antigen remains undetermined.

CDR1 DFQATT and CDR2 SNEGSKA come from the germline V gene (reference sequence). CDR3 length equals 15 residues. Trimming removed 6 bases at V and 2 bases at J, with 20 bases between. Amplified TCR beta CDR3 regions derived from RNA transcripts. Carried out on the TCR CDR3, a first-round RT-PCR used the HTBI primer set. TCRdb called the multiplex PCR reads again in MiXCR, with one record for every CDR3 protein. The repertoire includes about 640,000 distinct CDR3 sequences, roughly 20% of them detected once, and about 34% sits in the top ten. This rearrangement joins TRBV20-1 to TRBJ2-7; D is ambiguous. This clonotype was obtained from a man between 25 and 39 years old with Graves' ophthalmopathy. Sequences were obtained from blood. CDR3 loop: CSATLTARNPYEQYF. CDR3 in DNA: TGCAGTGCGACGTTGACGGCCCGGAATCCCTACGAGCAGTACTTC.